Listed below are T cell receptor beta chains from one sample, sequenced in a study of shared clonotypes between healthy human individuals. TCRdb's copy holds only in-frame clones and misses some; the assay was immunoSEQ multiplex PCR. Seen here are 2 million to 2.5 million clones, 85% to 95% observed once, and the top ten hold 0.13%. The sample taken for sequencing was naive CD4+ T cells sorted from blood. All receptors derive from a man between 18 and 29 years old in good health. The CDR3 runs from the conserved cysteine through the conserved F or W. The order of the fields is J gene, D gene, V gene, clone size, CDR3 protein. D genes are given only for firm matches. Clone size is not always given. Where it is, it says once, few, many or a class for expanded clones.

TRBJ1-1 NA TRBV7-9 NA CASSLALGTTEAFF
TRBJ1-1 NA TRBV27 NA CASSFSSGDTEAFF
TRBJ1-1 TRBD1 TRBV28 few CASSGQGQAFF
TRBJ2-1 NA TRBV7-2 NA CASSLVHLRARDNEQFF
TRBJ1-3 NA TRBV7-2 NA CASSSSGTPGNTIYF
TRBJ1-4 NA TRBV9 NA CASSKRGATNEKLFF
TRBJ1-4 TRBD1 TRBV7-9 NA CASSISGTGREKLFF
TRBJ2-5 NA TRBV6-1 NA CASSDALTFPETQYF
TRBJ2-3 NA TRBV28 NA CASREATDTQYF
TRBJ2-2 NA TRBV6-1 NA CASSDTGSGTGELFF
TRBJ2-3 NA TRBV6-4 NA CASSGARQGLDTQYF
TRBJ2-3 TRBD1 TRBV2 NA CASSGADRGRDTQYF
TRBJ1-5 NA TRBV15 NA CATSRGQAYGSNQPQHF
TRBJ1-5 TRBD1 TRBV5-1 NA CASRWGTDSNQPQHF
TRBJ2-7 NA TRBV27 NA CASSIRGIDEQYF
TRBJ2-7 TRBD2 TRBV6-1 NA CASSQLAGTYEQYF